These T cell receptor beta chains were read from a single sample in a study of shared clonotypes between healthy human individuals. Profiling relied on immunoSEQ multiplex PCR, and the TCRdb table lists in-frame clones only, not all of them. The sample consists of about 600,000 clones, more than 95% of them appearing once. The sequenced sample was naive CD8+ T cells sorted from blood. The source of these receptors is a man aged 30-40 years in good health. Both conserved end residues are part of each CDR3. Fields, in order: J gene, V gene, CDR3 length, D gene, CDR3 DNA, CDR3 protein. A D gene is named only where the DNA matches it firmly.

J: TRBJ2-7
V: TRBV7-2
length: 15
D: NA
DNA: TGTGCCAGCAGCCTGTTATATAGGGAAAACTCCGAGCAGTACTTC
CDR3: CASSLLYRENSEQYF

J: TRBJ2-2
V: TRBV7-9
length: 10
D: NA
DNA: TGTGCCAGCAGTTCGGGGGAGCTGTTTTTT
CDR3: CASSSGELFF

J: TRBJ1-2
V: TRBV30
length: 12
D: NA
DNA: TGTGCCTGGAGTGCTAGGGACTATGGCTACACCTTC
CDR3: CAWSARDYGYTF

J: TRBJ2-2
V: TRBV12-5
length: 16
D: NA
DNA: TGTGCTAGTGGTTTGGACGCACAGGGTTTCGGCGGGGAGCTGTTTTTT
CDR3: CASGLDAQGFGGELFF

J: TRBJ2-3
V: TRBV14
length: 15
D: TRBD2
DNA: TGTGCCAGCACTTTAGGGGCACTAGCGAGCAATACGCAGTATTTT
CDR3: CASTLGALASNTQYF

J: TRBJ2-2
V: TRBV29-1
length: 15
D: NA
DNA: TGCAGCGTTGAAGATCTAGGCGGAGAGACCGGGGAGCTGTTTTTT
CDR3: CSVEDLGGETGELFF

J: TRBJ2-5
V: TRBV29-1
length: 16
D: TRBD1
DNA: TGCAGCGTTGAAGATCGGACAGGGCCGAACCAAGAGACCCAGTACTTC
CDR3: CSVEDRTGPNQETQYF

J: TRBJ1-1
V: TRBV7-2
length: 16
D: NA
DNA: TGTGCCAGCAGCCATGACAGACCCATCGGGACAACTGAAGCTTTCTTT
CDR3: CASSHDRPIGTTEAFF

J: TRBJ1-5
V: TRBV16
length: 15
D: NA
DNA: TGTGCCAGCAGCCAAATAACAGCCAGAGGGCAGCCCCAGCATTTT
CDR3: CASSQITARGQPQHF

J: TRBJ2-3
V: TRBV9
length: 15
D: TRBD2
DNA: TGTGCCAGCAGCGTAGATAGCGGGAGGGGGGATACGCAGTATTTT
CDR3: CASSVDSGRGDTQYF